This T cell receptor beta chain was found in a study of regulatory T cells in long-lasting Graves disease. Assembly of TCR beta libraries relied on iRepertoire HTBI primers together with Arm-PCR of CDR3 regions. TCRdb used MiXCR to reprocess the multiplex PCR reads, holding one entry per CDR3 protein. The data contain around 320,000 distinct CDR3 sequences, 16% of them seen just once; the ten biggest clones take up about 32%. CDR1 and CDR2 (germline): LGHNA, YSLEER. Trimming shortened V by 1 base and J by 7 bases, and 13 bases separated the two germline ends. The CDR3 spans 15 residues. Stated time point: newly diagnosed GD, antithyroid drugs for less than 3 months. Researchers made the TCR library from RNA that was extracted from PBMCs. American Thyroid Association guidelines defined how Graves' disease was diagnosed. This same sample was also taken into another study, of T cells in Graves' hyperthyroidism and ophthalmopathy. This second report adds: The study enrolled patients aged 18 to 65 with newly diagnosed hyperthyroidism of under 2 months' duration.

This TCR was sampled from a man aged 40-49 years with Graves disease. Source: peripheral blood mononuclear cells (PBMCs), taken at new diagnosis, from a patient treated with antithyroid drugs. The V gene is TRBV4-3, the J gene TRBJ1-4; a possible D gene is TRBD1 (5 bases). In nucleotides, the CDR3 is TGCGCCAGCAGCCAAGGCAGGACGGACATTGAAAAACTGTTTTTT. Amino acids: CASSQGRTDIEKLFF.